The following is a T cell receptor beta chain sequence with its context. The CDR3 runs to 16 residues. The germline V gene has CDR1 MDHEN and CDR2 SYDVKM. Losses at the gene ends were 2 bases for V and 2 bases for J; bases not matched to a gene: 2. This entry comes from a study of regulatory T cells in long-lasting Graves disease. Across the study: The study counted Graves' disease as persistent given over 5 years of antithyroid drugs and positive TSH receptor antibodies.

Building of the TCR beta libraries involved iRepertoire HTBI primers and Arm-PCR of CDR3 regions. TCRdb used MiXCR to reprocess the multiplex PCR reads, holding one entry per CDR3 protein. This sample yields around 510,000 distinct CDR3 sequences, of which roughly 20% are seen a single time; about 8.3% belongs to the top ten. Noted time point: persistent/refractory GD, antithyroid drugs over 5 years with positive TRAb. Generation of the TCR library employed RNA extracted from PBMCs. The patients were enrolled through endocrinology in Xi'an, China. This rearrangement joins TRBV28 to TRBJ2-1; 11 bases match TRBD1. The sequence was obtained from a female donor with Graves disease. The source was peripheral blood mononuclear cells (PBMCs), collected when the disease was refractory, from a patient treated with antithyroid drugs. The DNA for the CDR3 is TGTGCCAGCAGTTTACAGGGACAGGGGGCCTACAATGAGCAGTTCTTC. As protein: CASSLQGQGAYNEQFF.